This T cell receptor beta chain was recovered during a study of blood T cells in healthy people across ages. Study results and caveats: Across the age range, TCR beta diversity per million T cells fell in a roughly linear way.

Ten milliliters of peripheral blood were drawn from each donor into EDTA-treated tubes. At least 5.5 micrograms of total RNA were extracted per sample. Primed by a sample-barcoded 5' primer and a J-beta primer mix, a second PCR proceeded for roughly 6 to 12 cycles. TCRdb re-called the 5' RACE reads through MiXCR, storing one row per CDR3 protein. The table records some 780,000 distinct CDR3 sequences, roughly 50% of them present only once. The CDR3 runs 16 residues. V lost 2 bases, J lost 3 bases, and 17 bases lay in between. Germline CDR1 reads SGHRS; CDR2 reads YFSETQ. As to this clonotype: What it binds is not known.

Sequencing was performed on blood. The receptor comes from a man in his forties or fifties in good health. This chain connects TRBV5-1 to TRBJ1-1; no firm D call. In DNA, the CDR3 is TGCGCCAGCAGCTTCTGGACCTTTTCAGAGGACACTGAAGCTTTCTTT. This translates into CASSFWTFSEDTEAFF.